These T cell receptor beta chains were read from a single sample in a study of shared clonotypes between healthy human individuals. The assay was immunoSEQ multiplex PCR, and TCRdb's table has in-frame clones only and misses some. This repertoire shows around 1,900,000 clones, about 94% found once; its top ten account for over 1.5%. The sequencing sample was made of naive CD8+ T cells from PBMCs. All receptors come from a man between 18 and 35 years old in good health. Some clones in this sample may be carry-over from other donors' samples. The CDR3 runs from the conserved cysteine through the conserved F or W. D genes are given only for firm matches. Where a row states a size, it is once, few, many or the class of an expanded clone; other rows omit it.

J gene,V gene,D gene,clone size,CDR3 DNA,CDR3 protein
TRBJ2-1,TRBV30,NA,NA,TGTGCCTGGTCGACAGGGAGGGGGTACAATGAGCAGTTCTTC,CAWSTGRGYNEQFF
TRBJ2-7,TRBV7-2,NA,once,TGTGCCAGCAGCCCCGGGCCCCCGCCCCCCTACGAGCAGTACTTC,CASSPGPPPPYEQYF
TRBJ2-7,TRBV5-1,NA,once,TGCGCCAGCAGCGTGAACCCCCGGACTACCACCTACGAGCAGTACTTC,CASSVNPRTTTYEQYF
TRBJ2-2,TRBV29-1,NA,NA,TGCAGCGTTGTCAGGGCGAACACCGGGGAGCTGTTTTTT,CSVVRANTGELFF
TRBJ2-5,TRBV5-5,TRBD2,NA,TGTGCCAGCAGCCGGACTAGCGGGGGGCAAGAGACCCAGTACTTC,CASSRTSGGQETQYF
TRBJ1-1,TRBV30,NA,NA,TGTGCCTGGAGTAACATACAGGTTATGAACACTGAAGCTTTCTTT,CAWSNIQVMNTEAFF
TRBJ1-2,TRBV5-1,NA,NA,TGCGCCAGCAGCCAGGGACCGCTCTATGGCTACACCTTC,CASSQGPLYGYTF
TRBJ2-5,TRBV15,NA,NA,TGTGCCACCAGCAGAGGAAGGGCGCGACTTAAAGAGACCCAGTACTTC,CATSRGRARLKETQYF
TRBJ2-5,TRBV9,NA,NA,TGTGCCAGCAGCCCCTCGGGGGCTTTCGGAGAGACCCAGTACTTC,CASSPSGAFGETQYF
TRBJ1-3,TRBV13,NA,NA,TGTGCCAGCAGCTTAGAAGGAGGAAAAAACACCATATATTTT,CASSLEGGKNTIYF
TRBJ1-4,TRBV6-1,NA,NA,TGTGCCAGCAGCCAACCCAGGGTGGGGATGGAAAAACTGTTTTTT,CASSQPRVGMEKLFF
TRBJ2-7,TRBV11-2,NA,NA,TGTGCCAGCAGCTTAAGACAAATCTACGAGCAGTACTTC,CASSLRQIYEQYF
TRBJ2-1,TRBV21-1,NA,NA,TGTGCCAGCAGCAAGACAACGGGACTAGCGAGCACCTACAATGAGCAGTTCTTC,CASSKTTGLASTYNEQFF
TRBJ1-2,TRBV6-5,TRBD1,NA,TGTGCCAGCAGCCTCCATAAGACAGGGATTGGAACCTACACCTTC,CASSLHKTGIGTYTF
TRBJ2-3,TRBV19,NA,NA,TGTGCCAGTAGTATAGGAGATACGCAGTATTTT,CASSIGDTQYF
TRBJ2-7,TRBV28,NA,NA,TGTGCCAGCAGTTTGTCATATTACTACGAGCAGTACTTC,CASSLSYYYEQYF
TRBJ2-2,TRBV27,TRBD1,NA,TGTGCCAGCAGCCTTGGGACAGGGTCTTTCGGGGAGCTGTTTTTT,CASSLGTGSFGELFF
TRBJ2-1,TRBV29-1,NA,NA,TGCAGCGTTGTAGGGGGTGACGGAGACTCCTACAATGAGCAGTTCTTC,CSVVGGDGDSYNEQFF
TRBJ2-1,TRBV29-1,NA,NA,TGCAGCGTTCGGGGACTCTCCTACAATGAGCAGTTCTTC,CSVRGLSYNEQFF
TRBJ2-1,TRBV29-1,NA,NA,TGCAGCGTGCGTTCCACAGAACTATCCTACAATGAGCAGTTCTTC,CSVRSTELSYNEQFF
TRBJ2-3,TRBV4-1,NA,NA,TGCGCCAGCAGCCAAGCCTCTAGAGTTAGTTCCACAGATACGCAGTATTTT,CASSQASRVSSTDTQYF
TRBJ2-1,TRBV5-1,TRBD2,NA,TGCGCCAGCACTTGGCGGGAGTATAACCATGAGCAGTTCTTC,CASTWREYNHEQFF
TRBJ2-3,TRBV2,TRBD2,NA,TGTGCCAGCAAAGCGGGAGGGACCGCAGATACGCAGTATTTT,CASKAGGTADTQYF
TRBJ1-2,TRBV11-2,NA,NA,TGTGCCAGCAGCCTCCCGGGACCTAGGTCCGGCTACACCTTC,CASSLPGPRSGYTF
TRBJ2-5,TRBV9,TRBD2,NA,TGTGCCAGCAGCGTAGGGTCTAGCGGGGGTGAGACCCAGTACTTC,CASSVGSSGGETQYF
TRBJ2-7,TRBV15,NA,NA,TGTGCCACCAGCTTGACGGAGGGCCTCCACGAGCAGTACTTC,CATSLTEGLHEQYF
TRBJ2-6,TRBV4-1,NA,NA,TGCGCCAGCAGCGCCCTTGGTGGGGCCAACGTCCTGACTTTC,CASSALGGANVLTF
TRBJ2-1,TRBV6-5,NA,NA,TGTGCCAGCAGTTACTCGTACTTGAATGAGCAGTTCTTC,CASSYSYLNEQFF
TRBJ1-1,TRBV19,NA,few,TGTGCCAGCAGGGTTGGGGGCACTGAAGCTTTCTTT,CASRVGGTEAFF